One T cell receptor beta chain is described in this entry. The method was immunoSEQ multiplex PCR; TCRdb's version includes in-frame clones alone and lacks a portion of them. Of roughly 130,000 clones detected, around 75% appear once; the ten largest clones hold around 5%. The Seattle patients, enrolled during active infection, were followed longitudinally. Germline values: CDR1 MNHEY, CDR2 SVGAGI. V lost 8 bases to trimming and J lost 5 bases, with 19 bases between them. The CDR3 is 15 residues long. This sample was included in a study of blood T cell repertoires in COVID-19. Study-level background: COVID-19 samples from acute and convalescent phases originated in the United States, Italy and Spain.

This TCR derives from a woman between 65 and 79 years old with COVID-19, enrolled during active disease. The chain is built from TRBV6-5 and TRBJ1-5, with a weak D call TRBD1 (6 bases). The sequencing sample was made of peripheral blood. The CDR3 loop is CASDRPQTPYQPQHF. DNA of the CDR3: TGTGCCAGCGACAGGCCCCAAACACCTTATCAGCCCCAGCATTTT.